Following are 8 T cell receptor beta chains from one sample sequenced in a study of T cell repertoires in cytomegalovirus infection. TCRdb analysed the reads with MiXCR anew, one entry per CDR3 protein. The data show roughly 630,000 distinct CDR3 sequences, 20% to 25% seen once. Sequencing used CD8+ T cells from PBMCs. Receptors originate from a human donor in good health (CMV status not recorded). Some clones in this sample may be carry-over from other donors' samples.

With regard to this clonotype: Sequence at one end of the junction differs from germline and may be a read error. This rearrangement joins TRBV5-6 to TRBJ1-6; tentative D call: TRBD1 (6 bases). The V gene's germline CDR1 is SGHDT and CDR2 YYEEEE. The CDR3 contains 15 residues. CDR3 in DNA: TGTACCAGCAGCTTGGGGGACATCCTTAATTCAGCCCTCCACTTT. Amino acids: CTSSLGDILNSALHF.

The table lists this clonotype with many counts. The chain is built from TRBV7-9 and TRBJ1-1; D is uncertain. Trimming left V 3 bases short and J 7 bases short, with 9 bases between. Germline lookup yields CDR1 SEHNR and CDR2 FQNEAQ (reference sequence). This CDR3 is 12 amino acids long. CDR3 sequence: CASSFGTFEAFF. The CDR3 DNA reads as TGTGCCAGCAGCTTTGGAACATTTGAAGCTTTCTTT.

This clonotype was detected only a few times. The chain joins TRBV27 to TRBJ2-2; tentative D call: TRBD2 (6 bases). The CDR3 extends over 17 amino acids. Germline CDR1 reads MNHEY; CDR2 reads SMNVEV (reference sequence). V was trimmed by 3 bases and J by 0 bases, leaving 14 bases between them. The CDR3 region has the DNA TGTGCCAGCAGTTTCCTCTTTGGCGGGGCGAACACCGGGGAGCTGTTTTTT. Protein: CASSFLFGGANTGELFF.

The genes are TRBV20-1 and TRBJ1-1; TRBD1 matches 10 bases. Germline CDR1 reads DFQATT; CDR2 reads SNEGSKA (reference sequence). Losses at the gene ends were 3 bases for V and 5 bases for J; bases not matched to a gene: 6. The CDR3 runs 14 residues. The CDR3 protein is CSASFDRGRTEAFF. DNA for the CDR3: TGCAGTGCTAGCTTCGACAGGGGGCGTACTGAAGCTTTCTTT.

In its sample, this clonotype was seen many times. The chain employs TRBV7-6 and TRBJ1-5; 9 nucleotides line up with TRBD1. There are 15 residues in the CDR3. Germline V lookup: CDR1 SGHVS, CDR2 FNYEAQ. The V segment lost 5 bases and the J segment 4 bases; nucleotides outside the gene matches: 6. CDR3 in DNA: TGTGCCAGCAGCCCCCCCGGGACAGGGAATCAGCCCCAGCATTTT. It encodes CASSPPGTGNQPQHF.

The sample holds a few counts of this clonotype. This rearrangement joins TRBV29-1 to TRBJ1-2, with a tentative D call TRBD1 (5 bases). The CDR3 is 13 amino acids. V was cut by 2 bases and J by 3 bases, with 10 bases left in between. From germline, CDR1 is SQVTM and CDR2 ANQGSEA. The CDR3, as DNA: TGCAGCGTTGAACAACAGGACTACTATGGCTACACCTTC. Translation: CSVEQQDYYGYTF.

The CDR3 nucleotides read TGTGCCAGCAGCACCGTTTTCGCCGGGGCCCACAATGAGCAGTTCTTC. Its translation: CASSTVFAGAHNEQFF. The chain employs TRBV6-1 and TRBJ2-1; possibly TRBD1 or TRBD2 for D (5 bases each). The germline CDR1 and CDR2 sequences are MNHNS and SASEGT. The CDR3 extends over 16 amino acids. The V and J ends lost 6 bases and 5 bases respectively, with 20 bases between them.

This clonotype has just a few counts. The V gene is TRBV9, the J gene TRBJ1-2; TRBD1 might be the D (5 bases). Germline V CDR1 and CDR2: SGDLS, YYNGEE. Trimming removed 0 bases at V and 4 bases at J, with 10 bases between. This CDR3 comprises 14 residues. The CDR3 protein is CASSVEGRAYGYTF. The CDR3, as DNA: TGTGCCAGCAGCGTAGAAGGCAGGGCCTATGGCTACACCTTC.